The 25 T cell receptor beta chains in this list originate from one sample, sequenced in a study of beta chain features in type 1 diabetes. Expressed TCRB transcripts were sequenced, since all the RNA that had been isolated was reverse transcribed. Libraries were prepared by immunoSEQ multiplex PCR; TCRdb keeps only in-frame clonotypes and omits some of them. The table has about 360,000 clones, about 12% seen once. Sample: naive CD4+ T cells from blood. All receptors come from a man aged 18 to 29 in good health.

This clone appeared a few times. This chain joins TRBV6-5 and TRBJ2-1, with D perhaps TRBD1 (6 bases). The V end lost 9 bases, the J end lost 8 bases, and 20 bases lay between the germline ends. CDR3 length: 14 amino acids. Looked up from germline, CDR1 is MNHEY and CDR2 is SVGAGI. In nucleotides, the CDR3 is TGTGCCAGTCAGAAGGGGAACAGGGTTGATGAGCAGTTCTTC. Translation: CASQKGNRVDEQFF.

In its sample, this clone was seen a few times. The chain carries TRBV25-1 and TRBJ2-5; 9 nucleotides line up with TRBD2. This CDR3 region has 14 residues. The trim removed 8 bases at V and 4 bases at J, leaving 8 bases unmatched. Germline V gives CDR1 MGHDK, CDR2 SYGVNS. The CDR3 here is CASGVAGGGETQYF. The DNA for the CDR3 is TGTGCCAGCGGGGTGGCGGGAGGGGGAGAGACCCAGTACTTC.

The chain employs TRBV29-1 and TRBJ1-6, with TRBD1 matching over 9 bases. CDR1 is SQVTM and CDR2 is ANQGSEA in the germline V gene. The CDR3 has 14 amino acids. V shed 5 bases, J shed 8 bases, and the junction held 7 bases outside the gene matches. CDR3 nucleotides: TGCAGCGTTAAACAGGGGGCGCAGGATTCACCCCTCCACTTT. Encoded protein: CSVKQGAQDSPLHF.

This clone was detected only a few times. The V and J genes are TRBV19 and TRBJ1-1, with 8 bases fitting TRBD1. The V segment lost 6 bases and the J segment 7 bases; nucleotides outside the gene matches: 4. The CDR3 spans 12 residues. Per germline, CDR1 LNHDA and CDR2 SQIVND (reference sequence). The CDR3 region is CASSMTGVEAFF. The CDR3 nucleotides are TGTGCCAGTAGCATGACAGGGGTTGAAGCTTTCTTT.

This clone appeared a few times. The chain links TRBV28 to TRBJ2-7, with no clear D. Germline V lookup: CDR1 MDHEN, CDR2 SYDVKM. The CDR3 spans 12 residues. The V gene lost 2 bases and the J gene lost 5 bases, with 7 bases spanning the gap. The DNA of the CDR3 is TGTGCCAGCAGTTTACCGTCTGACGAGCAGTACTTC. Translation gives CASSLPSDEQYF. The complete variable domain, with remaining parts taken from reference TRBV28 and TRBJ2-7, reads DVKVTQSSRYLVKRTGEKVFLECVQDMDHENMFWYRQDPGLGLRLIYFSYDVKMKEKGDIPEGYSVSREKKERFSLILESASTNQTSMYLCASSLPSDEQYFGPGTRLTVT.

The sample holds a few counts of this clone. This chain uses TRBV27 with TRBJ2-1, with TRBD1 matching over 9 bases. Germline trimming cut 5 bases from V and 3 bases from J; bases unmatched to any gene: 8. This CDR3 has 16 residues. The germline V gene has CDR1 MNHEY and CDR2 SMNVEV (reference sequence). The CDR3, as DNA: TGTGCCAGCAGTCCAAGTGACAGGGGGAACTACAATGAGCAGTTCTTC. It is translated as CASSPSDRGNYNEQFF.

For this clone: The same CDR3 can be traced to other DNA sequences in this sample. The rearrangement links TRBV28 to TRBJ2-7; 10 nucleotides match TRBD2. Trimming at V came to 6 bases and at J to 1 base, leaving 3 bases not matched to a gene. This CDR3 has 14 residues. The germline V gene has CDR1 MDHEN and CDR2 SYDVKM. The CDR3 DNA follows: TGTGCCAGCAGCCGACTAGCGGGTTCCTACGAGCAGTACTTC. As protein: CASSRLAGSYEQYF. The full variable domain, in which reference TRBV28 and TRBJ2-7 provide the parts outside the CDR3, is DVKVTQSSRYLVKRTGEKVFLECVQDMDHENMFWYRQDPGLGLRLIYFSYDVKMKEKGDIPEGYSVSREKKERFSLILESASTNQTSMYLCASSRLAGSYEQYFGPGTRLTVT.

This clone was picked up a small number of times. The V and J genes are TRBV28 and TRBJ1-1, with no clear D. This CDR3 region has 14 residues. V dropped 5 bases and J dropped 0 bases, with 10 bases sitting between them. The germline CDR1 and CDR2 sequences are MDHEN and SYDVKM. CDR3 nucleotide sequence: TGTGCCAGCAGTCCGGGATGGATGAACACTGAAGCTTTCTTT. Encoded protein: CASSPGWMNTEAFF.

V gene TRBV6-6 combines with J gene TRBJ2-2; possible D gene TRBD2, 6 bases. This CDR3 spans 16 amino acids. The ends were cut back, 7 bases at V and 0 bases at J, with 15 bases in the middle. Germline-derived CDR1 and CDR2 are MNHNY and SVGAGI (reference sequence). This CDR3 is CASKKEGGANTGELFF. In DNA form, the CDR3 reads TGTGCCAGCAAAAAAGAGGGCGGGGCGAACACCGGGGAGCTGTTTTTT.

The rearrangement joins TRBV10-3 to TRBJ2-5, with TRBD2 as a possible D gene (6 bases). The CDR3 runs to 14 residues. Looked up from germline, CDR1 is ENHRY and CDR2 is SYGVKD. Trimming stripped 6 bases from V and 2 bases from J, with 13 bases between. CDR3 DNA sequence: TGTGCCATCAGGATTGGGACTGATCAAGAGACCCAGTACTTC. The encoded protein is CAIRIGTDQETQYF.

This clone was observed a few times. The CDR3, as DNA: TGTGCCAGCAGCTGGACTTCAACCCCAGAGACCCAGTACTTC. Translation gives CASSWTSTPETQYF. V usage is TRBV7-2 and J usage is TRBJ2-5; D possibly corresponds to TRBD2 (5 bases). Per germline, CDR1 SGHTA and CDR2 FQGNSA. The V end lost 4 bases, the J end lost 4 bases, and 13 bases lay between the germline ends. This CDR3 has 14 amino acids.

The chain employs TRBV7-3 and TRBJ2-1; perhaps TRBD1 as D (6 bases). The germline gives CDR1 SGHTA, CDR2 FQGTGA. This CDR3 comprises 14 residues. V gave up 6 bases and J gave up 7 bases, with 16 bases separating them. Here the CDR3 reads CASSLPRQENEQFF. The CDR3 region has the DNA TGTGCCAGCAGTTTGCCGCGACAGGAGAATGAGCAGTTCTTC.

CDR3 in DNA: TGTGCCAGCAGCCCCCGAGGAGGCAGCTTCGGGCAGTTCTTC. Translating gives CASSPRGGSFGQFF. The V gene is TRBV9, the J gene TRBJ2-1; a possible D gene is TRBD2 (5 bases). CDR3 size: 14 residues. The V gene lost 4 bases and the J gene lost 12 bases, with 20 bases spanning the gap. The germline V gene has CDR1 SGDLS and CDR2 YYNGEE.

DNA of the CDR3: TGTGCCATCAGTGGGACAGGGGATGATTTCGGGGAGCTGTTTTTT. It yields the protein CAISGTGDDFGELFF. This chain connects TRBV10-3 to TRBJ2-2; 9 bases line up with TRBD1. The germline V gene encodes CDR1 ENHRY and CDR2 SYGVKD. After removal of 4 bases from V and 7 bases from J, the junction contained 7 bases not matched to a gene. The CDR3 spans 15 residues.

This clone turned up a few times. V and J are TRBV28 and TRBJ2-1; tentative D call: TRBD2 (5 bases). Germline V gene lookup returns CDR1 MDHEN and CDR2 SYDVKM. Trimming shortened V by 2 bases and J by 13 bases, and 9 bases separated the two germline ends. CDR3 size: 11 residues. CDR3 nucleotides: TGTGCCAGCAGTTTAGTCGGGATCCAGTTCTTC. Amino acid sequence: CASSLVGIQFF.

The chain couples TRBV30 to TRBJ1-2; D is undetermined. Germline CDR1 is GTSNPN and CDR2 is SVGIG (reference sequence). CDR3 length: 12 residues. The V and J ends lost 1 base and 4 bases respectively, with 7 bases between them. Here the CDR3 reads CAWSASVYGYTF. DNA for the CDR3: TGTGCCTGGAGTGCCTCAGTCTATGGCTACACCTTC.

This clone was observed a few times. J is TRBJ1-1 and V is TRBV11-2; D gene ambiguous. The V end was cut by 1 base, the J end by 7 bases, with 10 bases between. Germline V CDR1 and CDR2: SGHAT, FQNNGV. CDR3 length equals 13 residues. The CDR3 loop is CASSLVQSGEAFF. The CDR3 DNA reads TGTGCCAGCAGCTTAGTCCAGTCAGGTGAAGCTTTCTTT.

The chain joins TRBV30 to TRBJ2-7; TRBD1 might be the D (5 bases). V was clipped by 1 base and J by 4 bases, with 14 bases between them. The CDR3 has 14 amino acids. CDR1 is GTSNPN and CDR2 is SVGIG in the germline V gene (reference sequence). CDR3 in amino acids: CAWSEGQGTYEQYF. CDR3 coding DNA: TGTGCCTGGAGTGAAGGGCAGGGTACTTACGAGCAGTACTTC.

This clone was seen a few times. This sequence joins TRBV9 and TRBJ2-7; the D gene is possibly TRBD1 (6 bases). The germline gives CDR1 SGDLS, CDR2 YYNGEE. This CDR3 has 13 amino acids. V was trimmed by 1 base and J by 5 bases, leaving 10 bases between them. DNA of the CDR3: TGTGCCAGCAGCGTACCAGGGGCCCACGAGCAGTACTTC. Translating it yields CASSVPGAHEQYF.

This clone was seen a handful of times. This chain links TRBV7-3 with TRBJ1-1; D is ambiguous. Germline-derived CDR1 and CDR2 are SGHTA and FQGTGA. Deletions cut 5 bases from V and 0 bases from J, with 7 bases between. The CDR3 loop spans 13 amino acids. Here the CDR3 DNA reads TGTGCCAGCAGCCGGGATCTGAACACTGAAGCTTTCTTT. Translation gives CASSRDLNTEAFF.

V is TRBV4-3 and J is TRBJ2-3, with D maybe TRBD1 (5 bases). The CDR3 consists of 13 residues. The germline V gene has CDR1 LGHNA and CDR2 YSLEER. Trimming pared 8 bases from V and 1 base from J, leaving 10 bases between. The DNA for the CDR3 is TGCGCCAGCGGGGCCCGGGGCACAGATACGCAGTATTTT. It yields the protein CASGARGTDTQYF.

This clone showed up just a few times. V usage is TRBV11-1 and J usage is TRBJ2-3; D perhaps matches TRBD1 (6 bases). The germline V gene has CDR1 SGHAT and CDR2 FQDESV (reference sequence). Trimming removed 5 bases from V and 4 bases from J, with 10 bases in between. The CDR3 runs to 13 residues. The CDR3 region has the DNA TGTGCCAGCAGCCTTAAGGGGGCAGATACGCAGTATTTT. The encoded protein is CASSLKGADTQYF.

The sample holds a few counts of this clone. The chain carries TRBV25-1 and TRBJ2-3; 10 positions agree with TRBD1. This CDR3 region has 16 residues. The germline gives CDR1 MGHDK, CDR2 SYGVNS. The V segment lost 3 bases and the J segment 6 bases; nucleotides outside the gene matches: 9. The CDR3 bases are TGTGCCAGCAGTGAGGACAGGGGGGGGTTCAGGGATACGCAGTATTTT. It encodes CASSEDRGGFRDTQYF. Variable domain in full (rest from reference TRBV25-1 and TRBJ2-3): EADIYQTPRYLVIGTGKKITLECSQTMGHDKMYWYQQDPGMELHLIHYSYGVNSTEKGDLSSESTVSRIRTEHFPLTLESARPSHTSQYLCASSEDRGGFRDTQYFGPGTRLTVL.

The V gene is TRBV7-6, the J gene TRBJ2-2; 7 bases are shared with TRBD2. V shed 3 bases and J 2 bases; nucleotides not matched to a gene: 6. This CDR3 spans 16 amino acids. Germline values: CDR1 SGHVS, CDR2 FNYEAQ. CDR3 in amino acids: CASSFDLAENTGELFF. CDR3 nucleotide sequence: TGTGCCAGCAGCTTCGACCTAGCGGAAAACACCGGGGAGCTGTTTTTT.

V and J are TRBV5-4 and TRBJ1-1; D gene ambiguous. The CDR3 is 14 amino acids. V was cut by 0 bases and J by 4 bases, with 10 bases left in between. The germline CDR1 and CDR2 sequences are SGHNT and YYREEE (reference sequence). CDR3 nucleotide sequence: TGTGCCAGCAGCTTGGTAGTGGGGAGCACTGAAGCTTTCTTT. It encodes CASSLVVGSTEAFF.